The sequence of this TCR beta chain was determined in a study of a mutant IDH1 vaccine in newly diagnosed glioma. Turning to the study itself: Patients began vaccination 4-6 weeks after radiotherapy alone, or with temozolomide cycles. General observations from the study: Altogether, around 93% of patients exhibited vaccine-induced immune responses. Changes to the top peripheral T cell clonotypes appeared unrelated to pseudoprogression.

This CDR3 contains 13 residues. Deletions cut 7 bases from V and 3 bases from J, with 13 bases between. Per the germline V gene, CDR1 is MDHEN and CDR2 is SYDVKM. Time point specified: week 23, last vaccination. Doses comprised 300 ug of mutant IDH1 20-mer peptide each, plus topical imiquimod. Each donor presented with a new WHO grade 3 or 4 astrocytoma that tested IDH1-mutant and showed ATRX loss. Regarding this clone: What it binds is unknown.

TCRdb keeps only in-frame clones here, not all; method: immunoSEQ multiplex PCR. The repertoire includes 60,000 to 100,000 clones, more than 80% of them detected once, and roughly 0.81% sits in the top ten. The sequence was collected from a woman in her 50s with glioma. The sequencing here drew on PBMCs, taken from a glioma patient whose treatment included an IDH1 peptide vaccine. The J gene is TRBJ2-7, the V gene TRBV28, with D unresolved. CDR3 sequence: CASTSIRLYEQYF. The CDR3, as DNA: TGTGCCAGCACGTCGATTCGGCTCTACGAGCAGTACTTC.